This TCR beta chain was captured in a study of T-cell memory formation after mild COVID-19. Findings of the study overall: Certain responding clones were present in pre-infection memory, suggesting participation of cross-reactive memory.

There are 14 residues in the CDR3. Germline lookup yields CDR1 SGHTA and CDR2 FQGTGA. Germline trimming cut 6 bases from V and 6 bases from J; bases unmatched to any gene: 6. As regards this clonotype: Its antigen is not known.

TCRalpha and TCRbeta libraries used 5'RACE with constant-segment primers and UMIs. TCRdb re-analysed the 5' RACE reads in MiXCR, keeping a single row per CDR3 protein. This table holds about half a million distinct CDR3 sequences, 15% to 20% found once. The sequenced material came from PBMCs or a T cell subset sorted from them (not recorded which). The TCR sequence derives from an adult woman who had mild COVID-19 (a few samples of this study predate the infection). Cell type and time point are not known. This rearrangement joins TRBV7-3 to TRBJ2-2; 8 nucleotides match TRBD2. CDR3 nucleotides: TGTGCCAGCAGGGCTAGCGGGTATCCCGGGGAGCTGTTTTTT. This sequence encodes CASRASGYPGELFF.